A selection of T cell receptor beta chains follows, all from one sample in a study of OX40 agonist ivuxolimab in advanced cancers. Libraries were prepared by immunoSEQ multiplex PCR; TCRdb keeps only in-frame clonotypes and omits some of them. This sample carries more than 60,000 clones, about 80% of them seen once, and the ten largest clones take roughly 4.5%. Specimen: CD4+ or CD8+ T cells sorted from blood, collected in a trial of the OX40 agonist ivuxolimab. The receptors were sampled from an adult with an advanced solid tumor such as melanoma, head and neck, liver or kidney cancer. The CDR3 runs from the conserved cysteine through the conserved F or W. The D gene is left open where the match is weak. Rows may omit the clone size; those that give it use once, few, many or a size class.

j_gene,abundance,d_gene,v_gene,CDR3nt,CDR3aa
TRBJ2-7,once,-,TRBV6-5,TGTGCCAGCAGTCAGGGGCCCTCCTACGAGCAGTACTTC,CASSQGPSYEQYF
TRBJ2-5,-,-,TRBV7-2,TGTGCCAGCAGCCGGAGGGGGGGGCAAGAGACCCAGTACTTC,CASSRRGGQETQYF
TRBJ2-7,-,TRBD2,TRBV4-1,TGCGCCAGCAGCCTTATTACCGGGAGGCCCTACGAGCAGTACTTC,CASSLITGRPYEQYF
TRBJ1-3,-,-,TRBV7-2,TGTGCCAGCAGCTTAGTCCCCTCCTCTGGAAACACCATATATTTT,CASSLVPSSGNTIYF
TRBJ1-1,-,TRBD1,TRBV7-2,TGTGCCAGCAGCTTAGCCCCGACAGGGTTGAACACTGAAGCTTTCTTT,CASSLAPTGLNTEAFF
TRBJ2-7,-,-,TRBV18,TGTGCCAGCTCACCATCCCGGACCCACGAGCAGTACTTC,CASSPSRTHEQYF
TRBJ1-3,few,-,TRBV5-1,TGCGCCAGCAGCTTCGCGGACCCAAACTCTGGAAACACCATATATTTT,CASSFADPNSGNTIYF
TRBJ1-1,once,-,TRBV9,TGTGCCAGCAGCGTGGGCGAGGGGGTGGGAACTGAAGCTTTCTTT,CASSVGEGVGTEAFF
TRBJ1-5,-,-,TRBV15,TGTGCCACCAGCAGGCAGTATAGCAATCAGCCCCAGCATTTT,CATSRQYSNQPQHF
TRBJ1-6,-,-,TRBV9,TGTGCCAGCAGCGCAGCGAGCGGGAGCTCCTATAATTCACCCCTCCACTTT,CASSAASGSSYNSPLHF
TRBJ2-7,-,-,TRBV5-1,TGCGCCAGCAGCTTGTCAGGGAGCTCCTACGAGCAGTACTTC,CASSLSGSSYEQYF
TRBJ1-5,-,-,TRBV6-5,TGTGCCAGCAGACAGGGTGTTAGGCAGCCCCAGCATTTT,CASRQGVRQPQHF
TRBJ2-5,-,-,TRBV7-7,TGTGCTAGCAGCTTAGCAGGTCATGGGAAACAAGAGACCCAGTACTTC,CASSLAGHGKQETQYF
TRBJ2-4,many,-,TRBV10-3,TGTGCCAGCCTCTTCTTAGAAGTAGGAACCAAAAACATTCAGTACTTC,CASLFLEVGTKNIQYF
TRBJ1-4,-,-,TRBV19,TGTGCCAGTAGTAGATCTAAGGAAAAACTGTTTTTT,CASSRSKEKLFF
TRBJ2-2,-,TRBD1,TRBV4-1,TGCGCCAGCAGCACGGCAGCAGGGGGCACCGGGGAGCTGTTTTTT,CASSTAAGGTGELFF
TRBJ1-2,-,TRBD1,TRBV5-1,TGCGCCAGTGAAACGGGACAGGGCGGCTATGGCTACACCTTC,CASETGQGGYGYTF
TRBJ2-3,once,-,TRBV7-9,TGTGCCAGCAGCTTAGGGCAGCAAGCAGATACGCAGTATTTT,CASSLGQQADTQYF
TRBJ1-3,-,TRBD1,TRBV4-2,TGTGCCAGCAGCCAAGAACCCGGGACAGGGTCTGGAAACACCATATATTTT,CASSQEPGTGSGNTIYF
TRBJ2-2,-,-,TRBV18,TGTGCCAGCTCACCCGAGGTGGCTAACACCGGGGAGCTGTTTTTT,CASSPEVANTGELFF
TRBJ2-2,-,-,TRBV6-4,TGTGCCAGCAGTGACCACCCCACTATACCGGGGGAGCTGTTTTTT,CASSDHPTIPGELFF
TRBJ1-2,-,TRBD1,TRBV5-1,TGCGCCAGCAGCTCTGACAGGGGGCGGTCCGCTGGCTACACCTTC,CASSSDRGRSAGYTF
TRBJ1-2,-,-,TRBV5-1,TGCGCCAGCAGCCCTAGGTTCAGCCGCGATGCTAACTATGGCTACACCTTC,CASSPRFSRDANYGYTF
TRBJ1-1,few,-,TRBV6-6,TGTGCCACCAAGGGTACTGAAGCTTTCTTT,CATKGTEAFF
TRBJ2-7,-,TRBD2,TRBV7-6,TGTGCCAGCAGCTTAGCGGCTAGCGGGGGGTACGAGCAGTACTTC,CASSLAASGGYEQYF
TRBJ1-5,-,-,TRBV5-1,TGCGCCAGCAGCTTGGGAGAGTCCGATCAGCCCCAGCATTTT,CASSLGESDQPQHF
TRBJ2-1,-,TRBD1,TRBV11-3,TGTGCCAGCAGCTTAGAGGCGACGGGACAGGGGGCAAATGAGCAGTTCTTC,CASSLEATGQGANEQFF
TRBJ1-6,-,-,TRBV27,TGTGCCAGCAGTTTATGGGACGGGAGAAGCTCCTATAATTCACCCCTCCACTTT,CASSLWDGRSSYNSPLHF